The following is a T cell receptor beta chain sequence with its context. The table lists this clone with a count of one. This receptor's antigen is unknown. Base-call qualities are not available, and no considerably larger clone is one nucleotide away. This sample is part of a study of OX40 agonist ivuxolimab in advanced cancers. In the study overall: Ivuxolimab, which targeted the costimulatory receptor OX40 (CD134), was an agonistic, fully human IgG2 monoclonal antibody. Peripheral TCRbeta sequencing was intended to test whether TCR sequence diversity was altered and clonal T-cell expansion was caused by ivuxolimab. Prior anti-PD-1, anti-PD-L1 or anti-CTLA-4 therapy was permitted, and checkpoint inhibitors had been received by about 36% of dose-escalation patients. Of the roughly 54 patients in dose escalation, around 20 had hepatocellular carcinoma, approximately 15 had melanoma, 9 had renal cell carcinoma and 9 had head and neck cancer. Intravenous ivuxolimab was administered to patients every 2 weeks at six dose levels: 0.01, 0.1, 0.3, 1.5, 3 and 10 mg/kg. In the dose-escalation cohort, over 65% of patients were male, and the mean age was roughly 60 years, with a range of about 20 to 90. The monotherapy dose-escalation portion (N of about 52 patients) of the phase I ivuxolimab trial is reported in the paper. Partial responses occurred in three dose-escalation patients, of whom one had hepatocellular carcinoma and two had cutaneous melanoma.

Patients with a history of autoimmune disease or receiving systemic immunosuppression were excluded from the trial. Peripheral blood for TCR sequencing was drawn from every dose cohort at baseline, at cycle 4 day 1 and at cycle 7 day 1. The samples were taken from a phase I, first-in-human, multicenter, open-label dose-escalation trial of ivuxolimab. The trial enrolled adults with locally advanced or metastatic head and neck squamous cell, hepatocellular, melanoma or renal cell carcinoma. Before TCR sequencing, CD4+ T cells and CD8+ T cells from peripheral blood were sorted into separate populations. Beyond this particular receptor, the publication reports: Antigen specificity was not determined for the clonally expanded peripheral T cells. After ivuxolimab, more expanded clones were found on average in CD8+ T cells than in CD4+ T cells. Low levels of normalized T-cell clonal expansion were also seen in some patients who did not respond. At doses of 0.1 to 3.0 mg/kg, clonal expansion of both CD4+ and CD8+ blood T cells was observed from baseline to week 6. In the 0.1-3.0 mg/kg groups, partial responders had among the lowest normalized peripheral clonal expansion, particularly in CD8+ T cells.

The germline V gene specifies SGHTA as CDR1 and FQGNSA as CDR2. From its cysteine to its phenylalanine, the CDR3 spans 14 amino acids. CDR3 DNA is the only sequence kept; it has 42 bases, read in frame from the first base. V and J are truncated by 2 bases and 4 bases respectively, leaving an intervening sequence of 11 bases. To sequence the TCRbeta CDR3 region, genomic DNA was isolated from the sorted cells. TCRbeta CDR3 regions were sequenced using the immunoSEQ Assay. TCRdb took this table from immuneACCESS and kept in-frame rearrangements with V and J called. Such tables lack part of the clones; where checked against another copy, unresolved V genes explain under half of the gap, and the rest is unexplained. This sample is represented by tens of thousands of clones; roughly 90% of them were singletons. The ten biggest clones cover under 0.9% of the sample.

This clonotype was obtained from an adult with an advanced solid tumor such as melanoma, head and neck, liver or kidney cancer. The starting material was CD4+ or CD8+ T cells sorted from blood, obtained in a trial of the OX40 agonist ivuxolimab. The chain employs TRBV7-2 and TRBJ2-5; TRBD1 is perhaps the D gene, given 5 matching bases. The nucleotides are TGTGCCAGCAGCTTACAGTGGGGCACAGAGACCCAGTACTTC. Translated, it reads CASSLQWGTETQYF.